The subject of this entry is one T cell receptor beta chain. This entry comes from a study of radiotherapy plus CTLA-4 blockade in lung cancer. The repertoire was sequenced with immunoSEQ multiplex PCR; TCRdb's copy has only in-frame clones and lacks some. The sample has over 70,000 clones, approximately 83% seen once. Trimming took 6 bases from V and 2 from J, leaving 15 bases between them. This CDR3 is 15 amino acids long. Germline V gene data show CDR1 as MNHNS and CDR2 as SASEGT. This chain links TRBV6-1 with TRBJ2-3, with D tentatively TRBD1 (5 bases). This sample comprised peripheral blood, obtained from a patient treated with radiotherapy plus ipilimumab. This receptor was identified in a human donor with non-small cell lung cancer who had a partial response to radiotherapy plus ipilimumab. In DNA form, the CDR3 reads TGTGCCAGCAGGGGTGTAGGGGCGACCACAGATACGCAGTATTTT. This sequence encodes CASRGVGATTDTQYF.